This entry lists 27 T cell receptor beta chains sequenced from one sample in a study of T cells in Graves' hyperthyroidism and ophthalmopathy. From RNA transcripts, TCR beta CDR3 regions were amplified. First-round RT-PCR targeting the TCR CDR3 was performed with the HTBI primer set. MiXCR, run by TCRdb on the multiplex PCR reads, gives a single entry per CDR3 protein. The sample includes some 360,000 distinct CDR3 sequences, more than 11% seen only once; the top ten take 8% to 13%. Sequenced input: blood. These receptors came from a woman in her sixties with Graves' hyperthyroidism.

J is TRBJ2-7 and V is TRBV19, with 8 bases that match TRBD1. This CDR3 is 15 amino acids long. From germline, CDR1 is LNHDA and CDR2 SQIVND (reference sequence). The J segment lost 3 bases and the V segment lost 3 bases, leaving 7 bases of the junction unmatched. The CDR3 here is CASSMVGQGNYEQYF. CDR3 bases: TGTGCCAGTAGTATGGTCGGACAGGGAAACTACGAGCAGTACTTC.

This clonotype has a count of ten or more. The J gene is TRBJ1-2, the V gene TRBV9; D unclear. Germline assignment: CDR1 SGDLS and CDR2 YYNGEE. Trimming shortened V by 4 bases and J by 1 base, and 17 bases separated the two germline ends. The CDR3 has 16 amino acids. CDR3 protein: CASSSRSGIVNYGYTF. Here the CDR3 DNA reads TGTGCCAGCAGCTCACGGTCGGGGATAGTTAACTATGGCTACACCTTC.

This clonotype showed up many times. The J gene is TRBJ1-2, the V gene TRBV6-1, with D hard to call. Germline CDR1 is MNHNS and CDR2 is SASEGT. This CDR3 has 14 amino acids. V was shortened by 5 bases and J by 4 bases, with 14 bases between the two germline ends. The CDR3 here is CASSSRTDLYGYTF. The CDR3, as DNA: TGTGCCAGCAGTTCCCGGACGGACCTCTATGGCTACACCTTC.

The gene calls are TRBV19 and TRBJ1-1; D ambiguous. The CDR3 runs to 15 residues. V was trimmed by 1 base and J by 0 bases, leaving 9 bases between them. Germline CDR1 LNHDA, CDR2 SQIVND (reference sequence). The CDR3 sequence: CASSIGYLLNTEAFF. The CDR3 region has the DNA TGTGCCAGTAGTATAGGTTACTTATTGAACACTGAAGCTTTCTTT.

This clonotype was found a few times. The chain joins TRBV18 to TRBJ2-7; 12 bases are shared with TRBD2. Germline V gene lookup returns CDR1 KGHSH and CDR2 LQKENI. Unmatched junction bases numbered 3, after V lost 3 bases and J lost 3 bases. The CDR3 sequence is 15 residues long. The CDR3 DNA follows: TGTGCCAGCTCACCGGGGACTAGCGGGCTCTACGAGCAGTACTTC. This translates into CASSPGTSGLYEQYF.

The sample holds many counts of this clonotype. V usage is TRBV30 and J usage is TRBJ2-1; a weak D match, TRBD2 (6 bases). Germline CDR1 is GTSNPN and CDR2 is SVGIG (reference sequence). This CDR3 has 10 amino acids. V shed 7 bases and J shed 10 bases, with 11 bases lying between them. Here the CDR3 reads CASGGREQFF. CDR3 DNA: TGTGCCTCTGGAGGGAGGGAGCAGTTCTTC.

This clonotype was found many times. The gene calls are TRBV12-3 or TRBV12-4 and TRBJ2-7; 11 bases fit TRBD2. J gave up 6 bases and V 5 bases, and 6 bases lay outside the gene matches. The CDR3 has 14 residues. CDR3: CASSTSGSLVEQYF. CDR3 in DNA: TGTGCCAGCAGTACTAGCGGGAGCTTGGTCGAGCAGTACTTC.

In its sample, this clonotype was seen many times. The chain couples TRBV5-1 to TRBJ2-3; perhaps D is TRBD1 or TRBD2 (5 bases each). Germline CDR1 and CDR2: SGHRS and YFSETQ. Trimming removed 4 bases at V and 4 bases at J, with 13 bases between. This CDR3 spans 14 amino acids. This CDR3 reads CASSHGTPSDTQYF. The CDR3 coding sequence is TGCGCCAGCAGCCACGGGACGCCCTCAGATACGCAGTATTTT.

About this clonotype: Just one base apart from a much larger clone, this may be a read error. Because the CDR3 is missing its conserved closing phenylalanine or tryptophan, this is likely a read error. V is TRBV18 and J is TRBJ2-1; the D gene is possibly TRBD2 (6 bases). The germline CDR1 and CDR2 sequences are KGHSH and LQKENI. Trimming removed 4 bases from V and 5 bases from J, with 15 bases in between. This CDR3 has 15 residues. The CDR3 DNA reads TGTGCCAGCTCACGGGGAGGTTTTCTCGACAATGAGCAGTTCCTC. It translates to CASSRGGFLDNEQFL.

At least ten counts were recorded for this clonotype. The genes are TRBV20-1 and TRBJ2-1, with D possibly TRBD2 on 6 matching bases. Between the trimmed V and J ends, which lost 6 bases and 2 bases, there was a span of 8 bases. CDR1 and CDR2 (germline): DFQATT, SNEGSKA (reference sequence). The CDR3 is 12 amino acids. The CDR3 loop reads CSAWRAYNEQFF. CDR3 coding DNA: TGCAGTGCGTGGAGGGCCTACAATGAGCAGTTCTTC.

Many counts were recorded for this clonotype. The chain joins TRBV11-3 to TRBJ2-7; 7 bases fit TRBD1. The germline V gene has CDR1 SGHNT and CDR2 YENEEA. The length of the CDR3 is 14 residues. The V segment lost 7 bases and the J segment 0 bases; nucleotides outside the gene matches: 6. The CDR3 region has the DNA TGTGCCAGCACGTTAAGGACAGGCTCCTACGAGCAGTACTTC. Translating it yields CASTLRTGSYEQYF. Based on the CDR3 plus reference TRBV11-3 and TRBJ2-7, the full variable domain is EAGVVQSPRYKIIEKKQPVAFWCNPISGHNTLYWYLQNLGQGPELLIRYENEEAVDDSQLPKDRFSAERLKGVDSTLKIQPAELGDSAVYLCASTLRTGSYEQYFGPGTRLTVT.

As to this clonotype: Mismatch with germline at one junction end may stem from a read error. J is TRBJ2-2 and V is TRBV27, with unresolved D. Germline V gives CDR1 MNHEY, CDR2 SMNVEV (reference sequence). The CDR3 is made up of 12 amino acids. Here the CDR3 DNA reads TGTGCCAGCATCGCGAAAACCGGGGAGCTGTTTTTT. Residues: CASIAKTGELFF.

The chain recombines TRBV29-1 with TRBJ2-3; D remains ambiguous. The germline V gene has CDR1 SQVTM and CDR2 ANQGSEA. V gave up 4 bases and J gave up 2 bases, with 1 base separating them. The CDR3 extends over 10 amino acids. The CDR3 reads CSVATDTQYF. CDR3 DNA sequence: TGCAGCGTTGCCACAGATACGCAGTATTTT.

This clonotype was recorded a few times. The chain joins TRBV5-1 to TRBJ2-1, with TRBD2 matching over 9 bases. From germline, CDR1 is SGHRS and CDR2 YFSETQ. CDR3 length: 17 amino acids. The J segment lost 3 bases and the V segment lost 1 base, leaving 8 bases of the junction unmatched. In DNA, the CDR3 is TGCGCCAGCAGCTTGCGGGCTAGCGGGACTAGCTACAATGAGCAGTTCTTC. Protein sequence: CASSLRASGTSYNEQFF.

The gene calls are TRBV20-1 and TRBJ2-1; 9 bases are shared with TRBD2. With 3 bases clipped from V and 9 bases from J, the junction kept 9 bases outside the gene matches. The CDR3 is 14 amino acids. Germline values: CDR1 DFQATT, CDR2 SNEGSKA (reference sequence). The CDR3 DNA follows: TGCAGTGCTAGTCTCGGGACTAGCCCTGGTGAGCAGTTCTTC. It specifies CSASLGTSPGEQFF.

There are many counts of this clonotype. The chain couples TRBV2 to TRBJ2-3; no clear D gene. The CDR3 spans 12 residues. From germline, CDR1 is SNHLY and CDR2 FYNNEI. The germline V and J ends were trimmed by 7 bases and 0 bases, with 5 bases remaining between them. The CDR3, as DNA: TGTGCCAGCAAAGACAGCACAGATACGCAGTATTTT. Translated, it gives CASKDSTDTQYF.

The V gene is TRBV30, the J gene TRBJ1-5; D is possibly TRBD1 (5 bases). V was shortened by 3 bases and J by 6 bases, with 12 bases between the two germline ends. Germline CDR1 reads GTSNPN; CDR2 reads SVGIG (reference sequence). The CDR3 totals 13 residues. CDR3: CAWSLSGAQPQHF. The CDR3 DNA follows: TGTGCCTGGAGCTTATCTGGGGCTCAGCCCCAGCATTTT.

This clonotype occurred many times. This chain links TRBV28 with TRBJ1-1, with a tentative D call TRBD1 (6 bases). The CDR3 extends over 13 amino acids. Germline CDR1 is MDHEN and CDR2 is SYDVKM. V was clipped by 7 bases and J by 4 bases, with 13 bases between them. This CDR3 is CASKGEWSTEAFF. CDR3 nucleotides: TGTGCCAGCAAGGGGGAATGGAGCACTGAAGCTTTCTTT.

The chain recombines TRBV11-3 with TRBJ1-1; a weak D match, TRBD1 (5 bases). Trimming cost V 8 bases and J 1 base, with 14 bases left between them. CDR3 length: 14 residues. Germline-derived CDR1 and CDR2 are SGHNT and YENEEA. This CDR3 reads CASGRGVGNTEAFF. CDR3 sequence (DNA): TGTGCCAGCGGAAGGGGTGTTGGGAACACTGAAGCTTTCTTT. The entire variable domain, with the rest obtained from reference TRBV11-3 and TRBJ1-1, is as follows: EAGVVQSPRYKIIEKKQPVAFWCNPISGHNTLYWYLQNLGQGPELLIRYENEEAVDDSQLPKDRFSAERLKGVDSTLKIQPAELGDSAVYLCASGRGVGNTEAFFGQGTRLTVV.

This clonotype was detected ten times or more. This sequence joins TRBV6-1 and TRBJ2-2; no definite D call. V lost 9 bases, J lost 4 bases, and 9 bases lay in between. Germline lookup yields CDR1 MNHNS and CDR2 SASEGT. This CDR3 comprises 12 residues. The CDR3 DNA follows: TGTGCCAGTCGTCAGGCCACCGGGGAGCTGTTTTTT. Translated: CASRQATGELFF.

This clonotype has a count of ten or more. The chain joins TRBV7-9 to TRBJ2-1, with D perhaps matching TRBD2 (6 bases). Trimming left V 7 bases short and J 2 bases short, with 9 bases between. This CDR3 contains 13 residues. Germline loops: CDR1 SEHNR, CDR2 FQNEAQ (reference sequence). In DNA, the CDR3 is TGTGCCAGCACTACGGGGGCCTACAATGAGCAGTTCTTC. Translation: CASTTGAYNEQFF.

The rearrangement links TRBV2 to TRBJ2-5, with 8 bases aligning to TRBD2. This CDR3 region has 12 residues. V shed 6 bases and J 5 bases; nucleotides not matched to a gene: 2. Germline lookup yields CDR1 SNHLY and CDR2 FYNNEI. The CDR3 region is CASRGLAETQYF. As DNA, the CDR3 is TGTGCCAGCAGAGGACTAGCCGAGACCCAGTACTTC.

This clonotype was seen repeatedly, ten times or more. The rearrangement links TRBV6-5 to TRBJ2-7, with 7 bases that match TRBD2. V dropped 2 bases and J dropped 2; count of bases not matched to a gene: 6. Germline V CDR1 and CDR2: MNHEY, SVGAGI. The CDR3 sequence is 15 residues long. The CDR3 reads CASSYLKTSPYEQYF. The CDR3 region has the DNA TGTGCCAGCAGTTACCTGAAGACTAGCCCCTACGAGCAGTACTTC.

Concerning this clonotype itself: An end of the junction differs from the germline gene, which may be a read error. The chain uses TRBV7-7 and TRBJ2-1; 8 nucleotides match TRBD1. Germline V gene sequence: CDR1 SSHAT, CDR2 FNYEAQ (reference sequence). This CDR3 spans 15 amino acids. This CDR3 reads CASSAGQGFVGEQFF. DNA of the CDR3: TGTGCTAGCAGCGCCGGACAGGGATTCGTAGGAGAGCAGTTCTTC.

Regarding this clonotype: A much bigger clone sits one base away, suggesting this may be a read error. The rearrangement uses TRBV5-1 and TRBJ2-1; possible D gene TRBD2, 6 bases. CDR1 is SGHRS, CDR2 YFSETQ, per germline. The CDR3 is made up of 13 amino acids. CDR3 amino acids: CAGSLEEGLEQFF. In DNA, the CDR3 is TGCGCCGGCAGCTTGGAGGAGGGTTTAGAGCAGTTCTTC.

The V and J genes are TRBV27 and TRBJ1-5; unclear D gene. The ends were cut back, 2 bases at V and 0 bases at J, with 11 bases in the middle. The germline gives CDR1 MNHEY, CDR2 SMNVEV (reference sequence). The CDR3 runs to 16 residues. CDR3 in DNA: TGTGCCAGCAGTTTAATGGGCAGGAGTAGCAATCAGCCCCAGCATTTT. Encoded protein: CASSLMGRSSNQPQHF.

This clonotype has ten or more counts. The chain employs TRBV3-1 and TRBJ1-4; TRBD1 matches at 7 bases. Unmatched junction bases numbered 3, after V lost 4 bases and J lost 4 bases. From germline, CDR1 is LGHDT and CDR2 YNNKEL (reference sequence). This CDR3 has 14 amino acids. Written as DNA, the CDR3 is TGTGCCAGCAGCCGGGACAGAAGTAATGAAAAACTGTTTTTT. It yields the protein CASSRDRSNEKLFF.